These 27 T cell receptor beta chains share one sample of origin, sequenced in a study of T-cell reconstitution after alpha-beta-depleted transplantation in children. Unique molecular identifiers were incorporated during preparation of the TCRbeta library. TCRdb re-called the PCR reads through MiXCR, storing one row per CDR3 protein. The sample contains approximately 300,000 distinct CDR3 sequences, 11% of which appear only once. The specimen comprised peripheral blood, sampled 180 days after TCRalphabeta/CD19-depleted stem cell transplant. The receptors were gathered from a male patient between 2 and 10 years old who had a stem cell transplant for chronic granulomatous disease, so the T cells may come from the graft donor.

The rearrangement links TRBV7-2 to TRBJ2-2; maybe TRBD2 (6 bases). Trimming removed 6 bases from V and 6 bases from J, with 11 bases in between. The germline gives CDR1 SGHTA, CDR2 FQGNSA. This CDR3 contains 13 residues. The CDR3 sequence is CASRKGGPGELFF. The CDR3 bases are TGTGCCAGCAGAAAGGGAGGACCCGGGGAGCTGTTTTTT.

This clonotype was counted at least ten times. The genes are TRBV2 and TRBJ2-3; weak D call: TRBD2 (5 bases). Germline V gene data show CDR1 as SNHLY and CDR2 as FYNNEI. The V gene lost 6 bases and the J gene lost 6 bases, with 19 bases spanning the gap. CDR3 size: 15 residues. Here the CDR3 reads CASSLGLGNGDTQYF. DNA for the CDR3: TGTGCCAGCAGCCTCGGACTGGGGAACGGGGATACGCAGTATTTT.

This clonotype has ten or more counts. The rearrangement joins TRBV20-1 to TRBJ2-7; no clear D. The CDR3 spans 12 residues. Trimming shortened V by 2 bases and J by 5 bases, and 10 bases separated the two germline ends. Germline assignment: CDR1 DFQATT and CDR2 SNEGSKA (reference sequence). CDR3 in DNA: TGCAGTGCTAGACGGACGGCCCACGAGCAGTACTTC. Its protein product is CSARRTAHEQYF.

This clonotype was picked up many times. The chain links TRBV7-7 to TRBJ2-3; 7 bases map to TRBD1. After removal of 3 bases from V and 4 bases from J, the junction contained 1 base not matched to a gene. The CDR3 totals 13 residues. In germline, CDR1 is SSHAT, CDR2 FNYEAQ (reference sequence). The CDR3 region has the DNA TGTGCCAGCAGCTTCGGACAGGCAGATACGCAGTATTTT. Amino acids: CASSFGQADTQYF.

This clonotype has at least ten counts. This rearrangement joins TRBV5-1 to TRBJ2-1; D is uncertain. In germline, CDR1 is SGHRS, CDR2 YFSETQ. Trimming removed 1 base from V and 15 bases from J, with 11 bases in between. The CDR3 has 11 residues. Written as DNA, the CDR3 is TGCGCCAGCAGCTTGCAGAGGCAATGGTTCTTC. Residues: CASSLQRQWFF.

This clonotype came up many times. Mismatch with germline at one junction end may stem from a read error. This chain uses TRBV28 with TRBJ2-7, with D perhaps TRBD1 (6 bases). This CDR3 spans 12 amino acids. Germline lookup yields CDR1 MDHEN and CDR2 SYDVKM. The CDR3 spells CASSFRGGEQYF. In DNA, the CDR3 is TGCGCCAGCAGCTTCAGGGGTGGCGAGCAGTACTTC.

The table lists this clonotype with many counts. The chain carries TRBV12-3 or TRBV12-4 and TRBJ2-7, with D unclear. The V gene lost 3 bases and the J gene lost 6 bases, with 9 bases spanning the gap. CDR3 length: 12 residues. The CDR3 DNA sequence: TGTGCCAGCAGTTTGATATCCGGCGAGCAGTACTTC. Encoded protein: CASSLISGEQYF.

The chain combines TRBV29-1 with TRBJ2-1, with D uncertain. The CDR3 length is 11 residues. Trimming removed 4 bases from V and 6 bases from J, with 7 bases in between. Germline CDR1 reads SQVTM; CDR2 reads ANQGSEA. CDR3 sequence: CSVANSNEQFF. DNA of the CDR3: TGCAGCGTTGCCAATTCCAATGAGCAGTTCTTC.

This clonotype has just one count. A read error is possible here, since a much larger clone lies one base away. V and J are TRBV7-9 and TRBJ1-2; a possible D gene is TRBD1 (5 bases). This CDR3 has 14 amino acids. CDR1 and CDR2 from the germline V gene are SEHNR and FQNEAQ (reference sequence). CDR3: CASSLEGRHYGDTF. In DNA form, the CDR3 reads TGTGCCAGCAGCTTAGAGGGACGGCACTATGGCGACACCTTC.

The table lists this clonotype with many counts. The chain couples TRBV12-3 or TRBV12-4 to TRBJ2-3; D is undetermined. Trimming shortened V by 3 bases and J by 2 bases, and 15 bases separated the two germline ends. CDR3 length equals 16 residues. The CDR3 sequence is CASSLGGGPPTDTQYF. In nucleotides, the CDR3 is TGTGCCAGCAGTTTGGGTGGCGGTCCCCCCACAGATACGCAGTATTTT.

This clonotype came up many times. The V call is TRBV10-3, the J call TRBJ2-6; D gene ambiguous. Per germline, CDR1 ENHRY and CDR2 SYGVKD. The CDR3 has 14 amino acids. Trimming stripped 4 bases from V and 4 bases from J, with 8 bases between. Written as DNA, the CDR3 is TGTGCCATCAGTGTAGGATCCGGGGCCAACGTCCTGACTTTC. Translated: CAISVGSGANVLTF.

The table lists this clonotype with many counts. This chain connects TRBV7-6 to TRBJ2-7; 13 bases match TRBD2. This CDR3 comprises 14 residues. V lost 5 bases, J lost 7 bases, and 5 bases stayed unmatched. CDR1 and CDR2 (germline): SGHVS, FNYEAQ. The chain's CDR3 is CASSPGTSGEEQYF. CDR3 sequence (DNA): TGTGCCAGCAGCCCCGGGACTAGCGGGGAAGAGCAGTACTTC.

About this clonotype: This may stem from a read error, because a much larger clone lies one nucleotide away. The chain is built from TRBV3-1 and TRBJ2-7; 8 nucleotides match TRBD1. CDR1 is LGHDT, CDR2 YNNKEL, per germline (reference sequence). The CDR3 is 14 residues long. CDR3: CDSSQLRQGYEQYF. The DNA for the CDR3 is TGTGACAGCAGCCAACTTCGACAGGGGTACGAGCAGTACTTC.

This clonotype was recorded many times. J is TRBJ1-5 and V is TRBV6-5, with D possibly TRBD1 on 5 matching bases. The CDR3 is made up of 15 amino acids. Germline V gene data show CDR1 as MNHEY and CDR2 as SVGAGI. The V end lost 4 bases, the J end lost 5 bases, and 15 bases lay between the germline ends. In DNA, the CDR3 is TGTGCCAGCAGTTCCCTCCCGGGGGTGGATCAGCCCCAGCATTTT. Amino acids: CASSSLPGVDQPQHF.

On this clonotype itself: A clone one base away is much larger, so this may be a read error. This chain uses TRBV15 with TRBJ2-2; D is perhaps TRBD1 (5 bases). The CDR3 is 15 amino acids. Per the germline V gene, CDR1 is LNHNV and CDR2 is YYDKDF (reference sequence). V lost 3 bases and J lost 4, with 12 bases in between. CDR3 sequence: CATSSVGLSTGELFF. Here the CDR3 DNA reads TGTGCCACCAGCAGTGTGGGGCTGAGCACCGGGGAGCTGTTTTTT. Combining the CDR3 with reference TRBV15 and TRBJ2-2 gives the whole variable domain DAMVIQNPRYQVTQFGKPVTLSCSQTLNHNVMYWYQQKSSQAPKLLFHYYDKDFNNEADTPDNFQSRRPNTSFCFLDIRSPGLGDTAMYLCATSSVGLSTGELFFGEGSRLTVL.

This chain connects TRBV5-4 to TRBJ2-3; 8 nucleotides line up with TRBD2. The germline CDR1 and CDR2 sequences are SGHNT and YYREEE (reference sequence). V shed 0 bases and J 0 bases; nucleotides not matched to a gene: 6. CDR3 length: 17 residues. The CDR3 DNA reads as TGTGCCAGCAGCTTGGAAATTAGCGGGAAGAGCACAGATACGCAGTATTTT. Encoded protein: CASSLEISGKSTDTQYF.

This clonotype occurred many times. The chain combines TRBV7-2 with TRBJ1-6, with a weak D call TRBD1 (6 bases). This CDR3 comprises 12 residues. CDR1 and CDR2 from the germline V gene are SGHTA and FQGNSA. Trimming cost V 4 bases and J 9 bases, with 7 bases left between them. The CDR3 region has the DNA TGTGCCAGCAGCTCCAGGGGTTCACCCCTCCACTTT. It is translated as CASSSRGSPLHF.

This clonotype came up many times. The rearrangement uses TRBV20-1 and TRBJ2-6, with no clear D. Germline assignment: CDR1 DFQATT and CDR2 SNEGSKA (reference sequence). This CDR3 region has 18 residues. V was cut by 0 bases and J by 0 bases, with 15 bases left in between. As DNA, the CDR3 is TGCAGTGCTAGAGATTGGCACATACGAAACTCTGGGGCCAACGTCCTGACTTTC. Its protein product is CSARDWHIRNSGANVLTF.

This clonotype was seen many times. The rearrangement uses TRBV28 and TRBJ2-6; no clear D gene. The CDR3 extends over 16 amino acids. Deletions cut 2 bases from V and 3 bases from J, with 11 bases between. Germline V gene lookup returns CDR1 MDHEN and CDR2 SYDVKM. CDR3 amino acids: CASSLAWQFGANVLTF. The CDR3 bases are TGTGCCAGCAGTTTAGCGTGGCAATTTGGGGCCAACGTCCTGACTTTC.

This clonotype has only a few counts. The gene calls are TRBV19 and TRBJ2-2, with TRBD1 identical over 8 bases. In germline, CDR1 is LNHDA, CDR2 SQIVND (reference sequence). With V trimmed by 10 bases and J by 1 base, 8 bases remained unmatched. CDR3 length: 15 residues. In DNA, the CDR3 is TGTGCCATAGCTGCAGGGGGCCTGAACACCGGGGAGCTGTTTTTT. It translates to CAIAAGGLNTGELFF.

This clonotype was picked up many times. This chain connects TRBV20-1 to TRBJ2-6; possible D gene TRBD1, 5 bases. Trimming took 2 bases from V and 2 from J, leaving 10 bases between them. This CDR3 is built from 15 residues. Germline CDR1 reads DFQATT; CDR2 reads SNEGSKA (reference sequence). The CDR3 coding sequence is TGCAGTGCTAGAAGCCCAGGGACTGGGGCCAACGTCCTGACTTTC. Translating gives CSARSPGTGANVLTF.

This sequence joins TRBV18 and TRBJ1-2; D is ambiguous. V was trimmed by 1 base and J by 0 bases, leaving 6 bases between them. The CDR3 contains 14 residues. CDR1 and CDR2 from the germline V gene are KGHSH and LQKENI. CDR3 region: CASSPLVANYGYTF. In DNA, the CDR3 is TGTGCCAGCTCACCACTGGTCGCTAACTATGGCTACACCTTC.

This clonotype has a count of ten or more. V usage is TRBV18 and J usage is TRBJ1-3; TRBD1 might be the D (5 bases). Trimming removed 5 bases from V and 0 bases from J, with 11 bases in between. The CDR3 is 15 residues long. Germline CDR1 reads KGHSH; CDR2 reads LQKENI. The CDR3 region is CASSGGTGSGNTIYF. The CDR3 DNA follows: TGTGCCAGCTCAGGAGGGACCGGCTCTGGAAACACCATATATTTT.

J is TRBJ2-7 and V is TRBV28, with D perhaps TRBD1 (6 bases). The CDR3 extends over 18 amino acids. Between the trimmed V and J ends, which lost 1 base and 5 bases, there was a span of 24 bases. The V gene's germline CDR1 is MDHEN and CDR2 SYDVKM. The CDR3, as DNA: TGTGCCAGCAGTTTATCCCGGGTAAGGGGGAAATCGGCTAACGAGCAGTACTTC. Its translation: CASSLSRVRGKSANEQYF.

As regards this clonotype: It may be a read error: a sequence one base away is much more abundant. This chain joins TRBV6-2 or TRBV6-3 and TRBJ2-2, with a weak D call TRBD2 (5 bases). The CDR3 spans 13 residues. Germline CDR1 and CDR2: MNHEY and SVGEGT. The CDR3 DNA follows: TGTGCCAGCAGTGCGGTCCCCACCGGGGATCTGTTTTTT. Translated, it gives CASSAVPTGDLFF.

This sequence joins TRBV25-1 and TRBJ2-7; tentative D call: TRBD2 (5 bases). Germline CDR1 and CDR2: MGHDK and SYGVNS. The V and J ends lost 2 bases and 0 bases respectively, with 11 bases between them. The CDR3 extends over 15 amino acids. Written as DNA, the CDR3 is TGTGCCAGCAGTGAACTGGGCGGGCCCTCCTACGAGCAGTACTTC. It encodes CASSELGGPSYEQYF.

This clonotype was found many times. This chain uses TRBV7-3 with TRBJ2-1, with 11 bases that match TRBD2. Germline values: CDR1 SGHTA, CDR2 FQGTGA. The CDR3 is made up of 15 amino acids. V lost 2 bases and J lost 4; bases outside the gene matches: 1. The CDR3 DNA reads as TGTGCCAGCAGCTTACCTAGCGGGAGGTACAATGAGCAGTTCTTC. Translating it yields CASSLPSGRYNEQFF. The complete variable domain, with remaining parts taken from reference TRBV7-3 and TRBJ2-1, reads GAGVSQTPSNKVTEKGKYVELRCDPISGHTALYWYRQSLGQGPEFLIYFQGTGAADDSGLPNDRFFAVRPEGSVSTLKIQRTERGDSAVYLCASSLPSGRYNEQFFGPGTRLTVL.